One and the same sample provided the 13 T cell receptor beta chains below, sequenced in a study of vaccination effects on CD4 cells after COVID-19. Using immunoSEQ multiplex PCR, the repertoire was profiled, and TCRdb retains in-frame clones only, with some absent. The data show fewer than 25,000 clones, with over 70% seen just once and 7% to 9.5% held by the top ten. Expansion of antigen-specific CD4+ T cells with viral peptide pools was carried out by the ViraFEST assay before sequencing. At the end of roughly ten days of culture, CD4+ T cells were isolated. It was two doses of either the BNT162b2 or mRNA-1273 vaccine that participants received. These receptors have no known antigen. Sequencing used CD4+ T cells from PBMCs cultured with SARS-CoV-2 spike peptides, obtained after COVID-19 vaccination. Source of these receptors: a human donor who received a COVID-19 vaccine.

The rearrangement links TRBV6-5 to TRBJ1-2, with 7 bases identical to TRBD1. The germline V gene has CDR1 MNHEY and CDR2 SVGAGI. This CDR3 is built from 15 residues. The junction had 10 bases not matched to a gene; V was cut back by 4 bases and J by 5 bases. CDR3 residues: CASSFDGTVTYGYTF. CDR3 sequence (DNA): TGTGCCAGCAGTTTCGACGGGACAGTCACGTATGGCTACACCTTC.

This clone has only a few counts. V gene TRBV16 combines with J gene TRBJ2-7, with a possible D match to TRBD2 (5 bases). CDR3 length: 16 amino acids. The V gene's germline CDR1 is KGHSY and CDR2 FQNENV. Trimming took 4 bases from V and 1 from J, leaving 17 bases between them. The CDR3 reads CASSPSGVPRSYEQYF. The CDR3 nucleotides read TGTGCCAGCAGCCCGTCCGGGGTACCTAGATCCTACGAGCAGTACTTC.

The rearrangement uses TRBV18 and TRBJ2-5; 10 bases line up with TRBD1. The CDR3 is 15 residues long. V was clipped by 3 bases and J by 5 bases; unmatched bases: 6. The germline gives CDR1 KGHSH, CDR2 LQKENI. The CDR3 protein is CASSPTRQGAETQYF. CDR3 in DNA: TGTGCCAGCTCACCCACTAGACAGGGGGCCGAGACCCAGTACTTC. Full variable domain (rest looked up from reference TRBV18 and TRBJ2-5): NAGVMQNPRHLVRRRGQEARLRCSPMKGHSHVYWYRQLPEEGLKFMVYLQKENIIDESGMPKERFSAEFPKEGPSILRIQQVVRGDSAAYFCASSPTRQGAETQYFGPGTRLLVL.

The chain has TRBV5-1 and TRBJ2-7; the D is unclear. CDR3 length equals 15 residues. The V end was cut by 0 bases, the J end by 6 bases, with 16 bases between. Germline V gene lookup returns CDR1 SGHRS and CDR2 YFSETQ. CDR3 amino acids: CASSLEVAARSEQYF. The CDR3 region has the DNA TGCGCCAGCAGCTTGGAAGTTGCCGCTAGGTCCGAGCAGTACTTC. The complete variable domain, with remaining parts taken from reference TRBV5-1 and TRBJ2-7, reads KAGVTQTPRYLIKTRGQQVTLSCSPISGHRSVSWYQQTPGQGLQFLFEYFSETQRNKGNFPGRFSGRQFSNSRSEMNVSTLELGDSALYLCASSLEVAARSEQYFGPGTRLTVT.

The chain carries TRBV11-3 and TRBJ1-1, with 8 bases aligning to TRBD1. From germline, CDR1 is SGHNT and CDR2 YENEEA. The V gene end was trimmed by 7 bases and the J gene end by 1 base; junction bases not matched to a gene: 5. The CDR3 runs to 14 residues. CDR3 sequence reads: CASTQGAGNTEAFF. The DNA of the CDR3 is TGTGCCAGCACCCAGGGGGCAGGGAACACTGAAGCTTTCTTT.

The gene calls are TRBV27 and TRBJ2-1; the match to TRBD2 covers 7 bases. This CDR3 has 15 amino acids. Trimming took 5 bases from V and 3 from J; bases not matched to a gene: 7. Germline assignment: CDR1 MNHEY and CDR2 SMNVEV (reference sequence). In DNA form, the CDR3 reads TGTGCCAGCAGTAAGGCGGGAGTAATCTACAATGAGCAGTTCTTC. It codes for CASSKAGVIYNEQFF.

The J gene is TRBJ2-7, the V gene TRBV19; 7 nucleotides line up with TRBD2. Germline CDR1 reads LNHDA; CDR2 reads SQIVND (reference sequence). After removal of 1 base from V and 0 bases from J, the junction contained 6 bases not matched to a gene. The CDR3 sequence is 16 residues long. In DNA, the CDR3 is TGTGCCAGTAGTATAGGAGCGGGGCAGCCCTCCTACGAGCAGTACTTC. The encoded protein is CASSIGAGQPSYEQYF.

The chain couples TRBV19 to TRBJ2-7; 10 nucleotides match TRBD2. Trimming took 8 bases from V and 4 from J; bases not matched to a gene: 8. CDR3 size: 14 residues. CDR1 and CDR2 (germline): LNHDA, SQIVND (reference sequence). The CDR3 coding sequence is TGTGCCAGTGGAGACCCGGGACTAGCGTACGAGCAGTACTTC. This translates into CASGDPGLAYEQYF.

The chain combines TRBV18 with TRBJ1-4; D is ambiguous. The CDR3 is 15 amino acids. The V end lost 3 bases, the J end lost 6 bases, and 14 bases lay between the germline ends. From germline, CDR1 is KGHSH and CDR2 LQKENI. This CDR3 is CASSPPGSTHEKLFF. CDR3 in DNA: TGTGCCAGCTCACCGCCGGGAAGTACACATGAAAAACTGTTTTTT.

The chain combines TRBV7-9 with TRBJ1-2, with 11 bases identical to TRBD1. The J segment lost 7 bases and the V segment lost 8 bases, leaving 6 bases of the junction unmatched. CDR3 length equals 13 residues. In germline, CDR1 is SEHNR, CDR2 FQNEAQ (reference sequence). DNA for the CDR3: TGTGCCAGCTCAGGACAGGGGGCACCTGGCTACACCTTC. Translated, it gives CASSGQGAPGYTF. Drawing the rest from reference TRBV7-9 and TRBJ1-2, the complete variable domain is DTGVSQNPRHKITKRGQNVTFRCDPISEHNRLYWYRQTLGQGPEFLTYFQNEAQLEKSRLLSDRFSAERPKGSFSTLEIQRTEQGDSAMYLCASSGQGAPGYTFGSGTRLTVV.

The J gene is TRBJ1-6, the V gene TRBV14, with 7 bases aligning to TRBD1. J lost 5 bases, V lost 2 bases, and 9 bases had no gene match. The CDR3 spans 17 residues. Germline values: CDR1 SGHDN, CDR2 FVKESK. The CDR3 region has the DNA TGTGCCAGCAGCCAATTTGACAGGGTGGGGGATAATTCACCCCTCCACTTT. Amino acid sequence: CASSQFDRVGDNSPLHF.

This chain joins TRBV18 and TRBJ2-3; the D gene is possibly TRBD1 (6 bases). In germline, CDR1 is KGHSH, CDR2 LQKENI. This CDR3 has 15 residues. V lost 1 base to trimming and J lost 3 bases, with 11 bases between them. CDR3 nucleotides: TGTGCCAGCTCACCACAGCGCCAGGGGACAGATACGCAGTATTTT. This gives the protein CASSPQRQGTDTQYF.

The CDR3 DNA reads as TGCAGCGTCTCAGGGGCCTCCGCCACGAACACTGAAGCTTTCTTT. It codes for CSVSGASATNTEAFF. V usage is TRBV29-1 and J usage is TRBJ1-1, with D maybe TRBD1 (6 bases). The ends were cut back, 6 bases at V and 1 base at J, with 18 bases in the middle. Germline CDR1 SQVTM, CDR2 ANQGSEA. CDR3 length: 15 amino acids.